What follows is one T cell receptor (beta chain) and its context. The data are from a study of blood T cell repertoires in COVID-19. Study-wide context: PBMCs, B-cell-depleted T cells, or T cells were the source of the cDNA or gDNA that made up the material.

Those enrolled, adults aged roughly 18 to 90 years, came from some 23 US areas. The authors' processing: How many nucleated cells were present was estimated from reference gene primer amplification. Some clones are missing from TCRdb's copy, which holds only in-frame ones; the method was immunoSEQ multiplex PCR. That table furnishes V, J and clone size, whereas the DNA furnished D and trimming. The profile shows about 220,000 clones, roughly 83% of them singletons. This clonotype originated in a woman aged 35 to 49 with acute COVID-19. Material for sequencing was PBMCs or T cells enriched from blood (not recorded which).

Here the CDR3 DNA reads TGTGCCAGCAGCTTGGGGGGGCGCGATGGCTACACCTTC. Amino acid sequence: CASSLGGRDGYTF. The J gene is TRBJ1-2, the V gene TRBV5-6, with D possibly being TRBD1 (6 bases). V lost 0 bases and J lost 6, with 9 bases in between. The CDR3 covers 13 residues. Germline V lookup: CDR1 SGHDT, CDR2 YYEEEE.